This section outlines one T cell receptor beta chain sequence together with its context. There are a few counts of this clone. Its antigen has not been determined. No per-base quality is available; no much larger clone lies one base away. The junction carries 13 bases between V and J, which are trimmed by 4 bases and 1 base respectively. From its cysteine to its phenylalanine, the CDR3 spans 15 amino acids. Only the CDR3 DNA stays, 45 bases, in frame from base 1. Via the germline V gene, CDR1 is SGHTA and CDR2 FQGNSA. This sample is part of a study of cytomegalovirus exposure and HLA in healthy donors (dated by TCRdb to about 2017). Study-wide context: In an earlier analysis of 587 of the donors, 250 to 350 Gb of sequence data and some 120 million unique TCR beta sequences from roughly 200 million T cells were reported. In addition to the first cohort of 666 subjects, a separate validation cohort of approximately 130 different subjects was used. Five DR-DQ haplotypes were handled as single units for association and clustering, since linkage in the cohort was strong. Typing coverage varied by locus: roughly 629-640 donors for A, B, C, DRB1 and DQB1; approximately 500 for DQA1; around 570 for DPA1; around 450 for DPB1. In the later analysis, no new phenotypic data were used to find candidate immune exposures; instead, reliance was placed on TCR beta sequences and their occurrence across donors. A later genetic analysis used genome-wide SNP genotypes for about three fifths of the 666 donors, treating that subset as a discovery cohort. The study aimed to test whether cataloging public T cell receptors could reveal signatures of past pathogen exposure. High-throughput TCR immunosequencing, statistical association of individual TCRs with disease status, and machine learning were combined to predict cytomegalovirus infection status. Across 398 genotyped donors of the cohort, an average of approximately 240,000 unique TCR beta nucleotide sequences per donor were sequenced, and roughly a sixth of those sequences were non-productive. An earlier analysis of some 500 of the donors used high-throughput TCR beta sequencing to judge whether each TCR beta V gene segment behaved as functional or pseudogenic. All discovery cohort repertoires had been generated using a single sequencing platform. A later analysis re-examined previously published TCR beta repertoires from roughly 720 donors and added high-resolution HLA genotyping to investigate patterns of TCR occurrence. Both class I and class II loci were covered by HLA typing, at four-digit resolution. Around 320 gigabases of sequencing data and approximately 85 million unique TCR sequences were included in an early release covering roughly 600 HLA-typed donors. Donor age, sex, ethnicity and CMV serostatus were collected together with the repertoire data. The study used immunosequencing to profile the T cell repertoires of approximately 650 subjects and linked those repertoires to cytomegalovirus serostatus. Of the roughly 400 genotyped donors, more than 75% were placed in the genetic ancestry cluster associated with self-reported Caucasian donors.

Library creation used the immunoSEQ multiplex PCR assay. A mixture of 60 forward primers for TCR Vbeta segments and 13 reverse primers for TCR Jbeta segments was used in the multiplex PCR. The CDR3 region of rearranged TCR beta genes was amplified from genomic DNA with a multiplex PCR assay. The amplified TCR beta libraries were sequenced on the Illumina HiSeq System as 87-base-pair reads. Per the source publication's procedure: A later analysis counted about 82 million unique TCR beta chains across the 666 repertoires, and roughly 10 million of these chains were shared by at least two donors. Raw reads were error-corrected and collapsed into unique sequences with a nearest-neighbor algorithm that merged closely related sequences to remove PCR and sequencing errors. To assign V, D and J gene segments, CDR3 sequences were aligned to IMGT reference sequences. For a sequence to be retained, at least a six-nucleotide match to both a V gene segment and a J gene segment was required. A rearrangement counted as productive if the CDR3 had no stop codons and remained in frame with V and J, and every other rearrangement counted as non-productive. Following IMGT convention, CDR3 was defined as the stretch from the second conserved V-encoded cysteine up to the conserved J-encoded phenylalanine. The earlier analysis of about 610 of the donors excluded sequences that lacked an unambiguous match to a single V gene segment. An earlier analysis of about 600 of the donors called V segments functional above 56.7% productive rearrangements and segregating when the between-donor standard deviation exceeded 5%. A statistical classification framework was built for diagnosing cytomegalovirus status from the catalog of TCR beta chain sequences. A later analysis assigned V and J genes by comparing TCR nucleotide sequences with IMGT/GENE-DB human TR gene sequences. The TCRdist pipeline was used in a later analysis to assign CDR3 sequences and most-parsimonious VDJ recombination scenarios. In a later analysis, every TCR beta chain was defined by the combination of its CDR3 amino acid sequence and its V-gene family, and reads without a unique V-gene family were dropped. As a way to deal with suspected cross-contamination and a sequencing artifact, a later analysis dropped approximately 590 nucleotide sequences that were highly shared and had low generation probability. In a later analysis, a clonal expansion index was calculated for each public chain from normalized within-repertoire ranks of inferred template counts. In a later analysis, generation probabilities were computed using a VDJ recombination model fitted to out-of-frame rearrangements, and the results were checked against IGoR. In a later analysis, TCR-TCR, TCR-HLA and TCR-CMV co-occurrence was scored with hypergeometric tests, and a repertoire-size bias correction was applied to TCR pairs. A later analysis estimated false discovery rates by permuting HLA or CMV assignments 20 times. In a later analysis, co-occurring TCRs were grouped using DBSCAN, and TCRdist sequence similarity was added for clustering within HLA-allele-positive subsets. For co-occurrence clustering, repertoires with fewer than 30,000 or more than 120,000 public chains were excluded, along with several repertoires with anomalous nucleotide sharing. In TCRdb, the immuneACCESS table is reduced to in-frame sequences with V and J assigned. These tables do not hold every clone; where another copy was compared, an unresolved V gene accounts for under half, and the others remain unexplained. V and J calls and clone size follow that table, whereas D and trimming were derived from the DNA. The sample table lists around 96,000 clones, 80% of them with a count of one. 2% of the sample is taken by the ten largest.

Study-wide conclusions, independent of this receptor: According to a later genetic analysis, donors in an Asian-associated ancestry cluster had fewer N-insertions in productive TCRs than the approximately 700-donor mean. For the cohort, immune exposure information was limited to CMV serostatus. The sequencing pipeline was judged likely to have produced a cluster of highly shared sequence variants as a technical artifact. A further reported finding was that TCR beta sequences accurately predicted the HLA-A and HLA-B alleles for most subjects in the first cohort. When HLA alleles, especially DR and DQ, strongly co-occurred, attributing TCR associations to individual alleles was difficult. A later analysis found that TCR association rates varied across HLA loci, with DRB1 alleles showing the most associated TCRs and HLA-C alleles the fewest. The presence/absence analyses assumed that sequencing depth was roughly uniform across donors, and that assumption may not be true. In a later analysis, HLA-associated TCR beta chains were found to be more clonally expanded and to have lower generation probabilities than equally common non-associated chains. Broadly in line with IMGT annotations, most TCR beta V segments showed up in productive rearrangements about 87% or about 30% of the time in an earlier analysis of around 600 of the donors. According to the authors, the approach could potentially be generalized to other disease states and immunological phenotypes. A later analysis found that most CMV-associated TCR beta chains appeared HLA-restricted, with HLA associations seemingly driven largely by CMV exposure. In the study, some 180 TCR beta chains were listed as associated with cytomegalovirus. In a later analysis, several top co-occurrence clusters were reported to appear linked to parvovirus B19, influenza, CMV and Epstein-Barr virus. Because counts were too low, roughly 17 rarely observed V segments, including chromosome 9 orphons, were left out of the earlier analysis of some 640 of the donors. Because HLA typing was missing for some donors at each locus, association tests included only the typed subset. A later genetic analysis associated a missense DCLRE1C variant with V-gene and J-gene trimming of TCR beta chains, and an independent cohort replicated the association. The cohort was sequenced for TCR beta chains only, and without alpha or paired-chain data the features that could be detected were limited. The classifier was reported to diagnose cytomegalovirus status with high specificity and sensitivity in both the original and validation cohorts. A later analysis associated 16,951 TCR beta sequences with specific HLA alleles at a false discovery rate of 0.05. Some IMGT-functional V segments, including TRBV6-2 and TRBV6-3, could not be distinguished by the 87-base-pair reads and were therefore excluded. In vitro tests confirmed that a few of the cytomegalovirus-associated TCR beta chains recognize cytomegalovirus antigens. Correlated functional status among segregating V segments might reflect linkage disequilibrium, but an unknown experimental factor could not be ruled out. Most TCR sequences were observed very rarely across donors, whereas some public TCRs were present in many individuals.

The cohort was made up of 500 to 850 healthy bone marrow donors. At the time of sampling, all cohort members were nominally healthy, though unrecorded immune exposures were likely present. The donor was CMV seronegative and belonged to the group of several hundred seronegative cohort members. Each donor provided a peripheral blood sample, and peripheral blood mononuclear cells were used for TCR beta sequencing. The Qiagen DNeasy Blood Extraction Kit was used to extract genomic DNA from the blood cell samples. The clonotype comes from a man aged 18 to 29 in good health and CMV-seronegative. The sequence is built from TRBV7-2 and TRBJ1-1; the best D guess is TRBD1, with 5 bases matching. Source material: PBMCs. The nucleotides read TGTGCCAGCAGCTCCCTCGGACACCCGAACACTGAAGCTTTCTTT. This yields the protein CASSSLGHPNTEAFF. Full variable domain (CDR3 extended with the reference TRBV7-2 and TRBJ1-1 proteins): GAGVSQSPSNKVTEKGKDVELRCDPISGHTALYWYRQSLGQGLEFLIYFQGNSAPDKSGLPSDRFSAERTGGSVSTLTIQRTQQEDSAVYLCASSSLGHPNTEAFFGQGTRLTVV.